This TCR beta chain came from a study of metastatic and nonmetastatic thyroid tumors. Study at large: Blood and tumor or nodule tissue repertoires from malignant and benign thyroid patients were compared.

Findings and limits, study-wide: Benign nodules reportedly had significantly lower TCR beta diversity than malignant thyroid tumors in blood and tumor.

This clone was detected a few times. Its matching antigen is unknown. All patients were untreated before thyroid surgery. Per the original data handling: The study's classifier, a distant-metastasis tool for papillary thyroid cancer, was built using CDR3 differences across clinicopathological groups. From the PCR reads, TCRdb re-called clones with MiXCR. The V and J calls follow TCRdb's processing rather than the paper's. This table has tens of thousands of clones, less than 25% appearing once. Trimming shortened V by 3 bases and J by 3 bases, and 9 bases separated the two germline ends. Germline CDR1 reads MNHEY; CDR2 reads SVGEGT. The CDR3 is 14 residues long.

The rearrangement joins TRBV6-2 or TRBV6-3 to TRBJ2-1; D remains ambiguous. This sequence originates from a female donor with papillary thyroid cancer or a benign thyroid nodule (not recorded which). Some clones in this sample may be carry-over from other donors' samples. Sequenced: blood. The CDR3 here is CASSYLRHYNEQFF. Written as DNA, the CDR3 is TGTGCCAGCAGTTATCTAAGACACTACAATGAGCAGTTCTTC.